The 9 T cell receptor beta chains given below trace back to one sample, sequenced in a study of cytomegalovirus exposure and HLA in healthy donors. With 60 Vbeta and 13 Jbeta primers, the PCR was carried out. Measured with immunoSEQ multiplex PCR; TCRdb has only the in-frame clones, and not every one. There are about 110,000 clones in the sample; roughly 79% occur only once, and 6.5% to 8.5% lies in the top ten. The sample was PBMCs. These receptors originate from a woman between 50 and 59 years old in good health and CMV-seropositive.

The chain employs TRBV19 and TRBJ2-7; 9 nucleotides line up with TRBD1. The CDR3 has 15 residues. J was trimmed by 3 bases and V by 3 bases; bases with no gene match: 6. Germline V gene sequence: CDR1 LNHDA, CDR2 SQIVND (reference sequence). CDR3 in amino acids: CASSIRGQGGYEQYF. CDR3 DNA: TGTGCCAGTAGTATTCGGGGACAGGGAGGCTACGAGCAGTACTTC.

This chain links TRBV5-6 with TRBJ1-4, with 7 nucleotides matching TRBD1. CDR3 size: 15 residues. CDR1 and CDR2 (germline): SGHDT, YYEEEE. V was pared by 6 bases and J by 7 bases, with 12 bases of the junction left unmatched. CDR3 amino acids: CASIDRVSAAEKLFF. CDR3 in DNA: TGTGCCAGCATCGACAGGGTCAGCGCGGCTGAAAAACTGTTTTTT.

The V and J genes are TRBV6-5 and TRBJ1-1; D uncertain. CDR1 is MNHEY and CDR2 is SVGAGI in the germline V gene. The CDR3 length is 13 residues. The ends were cut back, 6 bases at V and 4 bases at J, with 12 bases in the middle. CDR3 DNA sequence: TGTGCCAGCAGGGCGGGATCAAGCACTGAAGCTTTCTTT. It yields the protein CASRAGSSTEAFF.

This clone was detected only a few times. The chain is built from TRBV7-2 and TRBJ1-3, with unresolved D. This CDR3 comprises 14 residues. Germline CDR1 is SGHTA and CDR2 is FQGNSA. The V end was cut by 0 bases, the J end by 3 bases, with 6 bases between. CDR3 sequence: CASSLAQNGNTIYF. The CDR3 DNA reads as TGTGCCAGCAGCTTAGCCCAGAATGGAAACACCATATATTTT.

The chain uses TRBV12-2 and TRBJ2-7; the table calls TRBD2, which could not be checked here. TRBV12-2 is marked as a pseudogene. The CDR3 runs to 16 residues. CDR3 bases: TGTGCAAGTCGCTTAGGCCGACTAGCGAACACCTACGAGCAGTACTTC. Protein product: CASRLGRLANTYEQYF.

The genes are TRBV19 and TRBJ1-5, with a possible D match to TRBD1 (5 bases). The CDR3 is 17 amino acids. V lost 5 bases, J lost 0 bases, and 17 bases lay in between. Per the germline V gene, CDR1 is LNHDA and CDR2 is SQIVND (reference sequence). DNA of the CDR3: TGTGCCAGTAGTTCCCGGGGGACGGCCTATAGCAATCAGCCCCAGCATTTT. As protein: CASSSRGTAYSNQPQHF.

CDR3 sequence reads: CAISVQVLAGGNEQFF. The CDR3 DNA reads TGTGCCATCAGTGTCCAGGTGCTAGCGGGGGGCAATGAGCAGTTCTTC. The chain is built from TRBV10-3 and TRBJ2-1; TRBD2 matches at 11 bases. This CDR3 is built from 16 residues. CDR1 ENHRY and CDR2 SYGVKD come from the germline V gene. V shed 4 bases, J shed 6 bases, and the junction held 8 bases outside the gene matches.

This clone occurred a few times. The chain uses TRBV9 and TRBJ2-7; D perhaps matches TRBD2 (7 bases). CDR3 length: 15 residues. Trimming removed 2 bases at V and 2 bases at J, with 14 bases between. Germline V gene sequence: CDR1 SGDLS, CDR2 YYNGEE. This chain's CDR3 is CASSVGGGTAYEQYF. The CDR3 DNA reads TGTGCCAGCAGCGTGGGGGGGGGCACCGCCTACGAGCAGTACTTC.

This clone was found once. The rearrangement uses TRBV5-4 and TRBJ2-4; 8 nucleotides align to TRBD1. In germline, CDR1 is SGHNT, CDR2 YYREEE (reference sequence). V gave up 4 bases and J gave up 3 bases; unmatched junction bases: 9. The CDR3 loop spans 16 amino acids. This CDR3 reads CASSAQGAGVKNIQYF. CDR3 coding DNA: TGTGCCAGCAGCGCCCAGGGGGCCGGCGTCAAAAACATTCAGTACTTC.